The 9 T cell receptor beta chains listed next were all sequenced from one sample in a study of T cell responses to AZD1222 COVID-19 vaccine (dated by TCRdb to the early 2020s). Receptors were amplified or captured by the immunoSEQ multiplex PCR assay. This immuneACCESS table, as held by TCRdb, lists in-frame sequences with V and J called but not all clones. Of the missing ones, under half trace to an unresolved V gene in checked studies; the others have no known cause. The sample includes 180,000 or so clones, with about 91% observed a single time. The ten top clones hold 1% to 1.5% of the sample. The sample's time point label, decoded: about 28 days (+/-7) after the second vaccine dose. The material sequenced was peripheral blood, taken 28 days after the second AZD1222 dose. These receptors were taken from an adult who received the AZD1222 COVID-19 vaccine.

Here the CDR3 reads CASSEEGTPNYNEQFF. Here the CDR3 DNA reads TGTGCCAGCAGTGAAGAAGGAACCCCCAATTACAATGAGCAGTTCTTC. This chain connects TRBV25-1 to TRBJ2-1, with D hard to call. This CDR3 is built from 16 residues. Trimming left V 2 bases short and J 4 bases short, with 15 bases between. Germline values: CDR1 MGHDK, CDR2 SYGVNS.

The V and J genes are TRBV11-2 and TRBJ1-5; maybe TRBD1 (5 bases). Germline CDR1 is SGHAT and CDR2 is FQNNGV. CDR3 length: 15 residues. Trimming took 1 base from V and 0 from J, leaving 7 bases between them. For the CDR3, the DNA is TGTGCCAGCAGCTTAGGGGGGAATAGCAATCAGCCCCAGCATTTT. Translation gives CASSLGGNSNQPQHF. Using reference TRBV11-2 and TRBJ1-5 for the parts outside the CDR3, the full variable domain is EAGVAQSPRYKIIEKRQSVAFWCNPISGHATLYWYQQILGQGPKLLIQFQNNGVVDDSQLPKDRFSAERLKGVDSTLKIQPAKLEDSAVYLCASSLGGNSNQPQHFGDGTRLSIL.

Concerning this clone: This CDR3 is missing its conserved last phenylalanine or tryptophan, likely due to a read error. No DNA is shown, since the ends of the CDR3 on it are uncertain; the CDR3 is the one TCRdb lists. The rearrangement joins TRBV3-1 (or the pseudogene TRBV3-2) to TRBJ1-2; the table gives TRBD1 as D, unverified against the DNA. Germline assignment: CDR1 LGHDT and CDR2 YNNKEL (reference sequence). The CDR3 adds up to 14 amino acids, both ends counted. The CDR3 here is CASSQDWNRGSNVL.

The chain couples TRBV5-1 to TRBJ1-1; 12 nucleotides agree with TRBD1. J was trimmed by 11 bases and V by 0 bases; bases with no gene match: 11. From germline, CDR1 is SGHRS and CDR2 YFSETQ. This CDR3 comprises 16 residues. In nucleotides, the CDR3 is TGCGCCAGCAGCTTGGTGGGGCCGGGACAGGGGGCGCGTGCTTTCTTT. This sequence encodes CASSLVGPGQGARAFF.

The genes are TRBV7-9 and TRBJ2-7, with TRBD1 matching over 7 bases. This CDR3 is 13 amino acids long. Germline V gene lookup returns CDR1 SEHNR and CDR2 FQNEAQ (reference sequence). V shed 5 bases and J 4 bases; nucleotides not matched to a gene: 5. The CDR3 is CASSPRDRYEQYF. The CDR3 DNA follows: TGTGCCAGCAGCCCCCGGGACAGATACGAGCAGTACTTC. Supplemented by reference TRBV7-9 and TRBJ2-7, the full variable domain reads DTGVSQNPRHKITKRGQNVTFRCDPISEHNRLYWYRQTLGQGPEFLTYFQNEAQLEKSRLLSDRFSAERPKGSFSTLEIQRTEQGDSAMYLCASSPRDRYEQYFGPGTRLTVT.

The chain carries TRBV18 and TRBJ2-7; the D is unclear. CDR3 length equals 14 residues. Germline V gene data show CDR1 as KGHSH and CDR2 as LQKENI. Trimming removed 2 bases from V and 0 bases from J, with 8 bases in between. The CDR3 region has the DNA TGTGCCAGCTCACCAGGTTCGGGCTCCTACGAGCAGTACTTC. Protein sequence: CASSPGSGSYEQYF.

The V gene is TRBV28, the J gene TRBJ1-3; perhaps TRBD1 as D (5 bases). Trimming took off 2 bases at V and 9 bases at J, with 20 bases between the two ends. Germline CDR1 is MDHEN and CDR2 is SYDVKM. The length of the CDR3 is 16 residues. The CDR3 here is CASSLPPGPPPRTIYF. CDR3 coding DNA: TGTGCCAGCAGTTTACCCCCGGGACCCCCTCCGCGCACCATATATTTT.

The chain recombines TRBV13 with TRBJ1-1, with no clear D. This CDR3 contains 12 residues. Germline CDR1 PRHDT, CDR2 FYEKMQ (reference sequence). V lost 9 bases to trimming and J lost 7 bases, with 15 bases between them. The CDR3 DNA reads TGTGCCAGTAATAACGACCCCAGTGAAGCTTTCTTT. Encoded protein: CASNNDPSEAFF.

The V gene is TRBV6-4, the J gene TRBJ1-2; D might be TRBD1 (5 bases). The germline V gene has CDR1 MRHNA and CDR2 SNTAGT. V gave up 2 bases and J gave up 7 bases, with 11 bases separating them. The CDR3 is 13 amino acids. The CDR3 nucleotides read TGTGCCAGCAGTGACCTGTGGGGCTCTGGCTACACCTTC. Its translation is CASSDLWGSGYTF.